This T cell receptor (beta chain) was profiled in a study of cytomegalovirus exposure and HLA in healthy donors. Concerning this clone itself: Its antigen is still unknown.

The CDR3 spans 15 residues. Germline CDR1 is SGHRS and CDR2 is YFSETQ. With V trimmed by 2 bases and J by 3 bases, 6 bases remained unmatched. Regarding the study as a whole: Sequencing likely produced, as an artifact, a cluster of highly shared sequence variants. Cytomegalovirus status was reportedly diagnosed by the classifier with high sensitivity and specificity.

A multiplex PCR was run with 60 Vbeta primers and 13 Jbeta primers. Profiling relied on immunoSEQ multiplex PCR, and the TCRdb table lists in-frame clones only, not all of them. In the table there are about 140,000 clones, over 60% of which are singletons. What was sequenced was PBMCs. The TCR originated in a middle-aged man in good health and CMV-seronegative. The V and J genes are TRBV5-1 and TRBJ2-3; TRBD2 aligns across 7 bases. The CDR3 protein is CASSFEGRETDTQYF. The DNA for the CDR3 is TGCGCCAGCAGCTTTGAAGGGAGGGAGACAGATACGCAGTATTTT.